Sequencing of this TCR beta chain was carried out in a study of blood T cell repertoires in COVID-19. As for the study in general: Sites in the United States, Italy and Spain provided acute and convalescent COVID-19 samples. The analysed material was cDNA or gDNA that came from T cells, B-cell-depleted T cells, or PBMCs.

Unmatched junction bases numbered 8, after V lost 1 base and J lost 3 bases. The CDR3 is 16 residues long. Germline-derived CDR1 and CDR2 are SGHAT and FQNNGV. Under the authors' procedure: It was from reference gene primer amplification that nucleated cell counts were estimated. The assay was immunoSEQ multiplex PCR, and TCRdb's table has in-frame clones only and misses some. V, J and clone size reflect that table, while D and trimming were determined from the DNA. The table lists about 200,000 clones, 82% of them singletons. Sequenced input: peripheral blood. The chain employs TRBV11-2 and TRBJ2-7, with 8 bases fitting TRBD2. This receptor was identified in a human donor with acute or convalescent COVID-19. The donor label of this sample is uncertain. For the CDR3, the DNA is TGTGCCAGCAGCTTAGCAGGCCTAGCGGGTTTCTACGAGCAGTACTTC. This translates into CASSLAGLAGFYEQYF. The complete variable domain, with remaining parts taken from reference TRBV11-2 and TRBJ2-7, reads EAGVAQSPRYKIIEKRQSVAFWCNPISGHATLYWYQQILGQGPKLLIQFQNNGVVDDSQLPKDRFSAERLKGVDSTLKIQPAKLEDSAVYLCASSLAGLAGFYEQYFGPGTRLTVT.